These 30 T cell receptor beta chains were all obtained from the same sample, sequenced in a study of response to subunit inactivated influenza vaccine. MiXCR, run by TCRdb on the RT-PCR reads, gives a single entry per CDR3 protein. The profile covers 500,000 to 550,000 distinct CDR3 sequences, with approximately 7.3% appearing a single time and 13% taken by the ten largest. The sample consisted of PBMCs from blood, taken around 25 months after vaccination. Receptors originate from a man aged 50-75 years who received an inactivated influenza vaccine.

The rearrangement links TRBV7-2 to TRBJ2-5; 7 bases map to TRBD2. Per germline, CDR1 SGHTA and CDR2 FQGNSA. The ends lost 3 bases at V and 7 bases at J; junction bases unmatched: 8. The CDR3 length is 14 residues. This chain's CDR3 is CASSFGGRARTQYF. The CDR3, as DNA: TGTGCCAGCAGCTTTGGGGGGAGGGCCCGGACCCAGTACTTC.

This clonotype was detected only a few times. The chain is built from TRBV7-9 and TRBJ2-1; 11 bases fit TRBD2. Germline CDR1 reads SEHNR; CDR2 reads FQNEAQ (reference sequence). The CDR3 is made up of 15 amino acids. V trimming: 8 bases; J trimming: 7 bases; junction bases outside the gene matches: 10. The CDR3 protein is CASAPSGRFGNEQFF. The CDR3 nucleotides are TGTGCCAGCGCCCCTAGCGGGAGGTTCGGAAATGAGCAGTTCTTC. The whole variable domain, filled in from reference TRBV7-9 and TRBJ2-1, reads DTGVSQNPRHKITKRGQNVTFRCDPISEHNRLYWYRQTLGQGPEFLTYFQNEAQLEKSRLLSDRFSAERPKGSFSTLEIQRTEQGDSAMYLCASAPSGRFGNEQFFGPGTRLTVL.

This clonotype was counted at least ten times. The rearrangement links TRBV12-3 or TRBV12-4 to TRBJ2-7; no definite D call. The CDR3 runs to 14 residues. V gave up 2 bases and J gave up 2 bases, with 10 bases separating them. CDR3 amino acids: CASSLILGPYEQYF. The DNA for the CDR3 is TGTGCCAGCAGTTTAATTTTGGGCCCCTACGAGCAGTACTTC.

This chain joins TRBV20-1 and TRBJ2-3; 9 nucleotides align to TRBD2. Germline CDR1 is DFQATT and CDR2 is SNEGSKA (reference sequence). The CDR3 has 14 amino acids. The trim removed 1 base at V and 5 bases at J, leaving 4 bases unmatched. The DNA for the CDR3 is TGCAGTGCTAGAGGCGCTAGCGGGGTAGATACGCAGTATTTT. Protein product: CSARGASGVDTQYF.

This clonotype was counted ten times or more. V is TRBV3-1 and J is TRBJ2-1; 9 nucleotides agree with TRBD2. V lost 0 bases to trimming and J lost 7 bases; unmatched junction nucleotides: 22. CDR3 length: 21 amino acids. Looked up from germline, CDR1 is LGHDT and CDR2 is YNNKEL (reference sequence). In DNA, the CDR3 is TGTGCCAGCAGCCAAGAAATAGGCCCCCGCCTAGCGGGACCACTAAGGAATGAGCAGTTCTTC. As protein: CASSQEIGPRLAGPLRNEQFF.

V and J are TRBV12-3 or TRBV12-4 and TRBJ1-2; D gene uncertain. V was clipped by 2 bases and J by 8 bases, with 9 bases between them. The CDR3 runs 12 residues. Here the CDR3 DNA reads TGTGCCAGCAGTTTACATAATTCAGGCTACACCTTC. It specifies CASSLHNSGYTF.

The chain employs TRBV20-1 and TRBJ2-2; a possible D gene is TRBD2 (5 bases). The CDR3 runs 17 residues. Trimming stripped 0 bases from V and 1 base from J, with 15 bases between. Germline V lookup: CDR1 DFQATT, CDR2 SNEGSKA (reference sequence). This chain's CDR3 is CSARDRAENKNTGELFF. The CDR3 bases are TGCAGTGCTAGAGATAGAGCGGAGAACAAGAACACCGGGGAGCTGTTTTTT.

The CDR3 region is CAWSVTRAGNTIYF. The CDR3 DNA reads as TGTGCCTGGAGTGTAACCAGGGCTGGAAACACCATATATTTT. V gene TRBV30 combines with J gene TRBJ1-3, with TRBD1 as a possible D gene (5 bases). CDR1 and CDR2 (germline): GTSNPN, SVGIG (reference sequence). The ends were cut back, 0 bases at V and 2 bases at J, with 8 bases in the middle. The CDR3 totals 14 residues.

This chain joins TRBV7-9 and TRBJ1-4; D is unclear. V was trimmed by 1 base and J by 0 bases, leaving 6 bases between them. This CDR3 is 15 amino acids long. Per the germline V gene, CDR1 is SEHNR and CDR2 is FQNEAQ (reference sequence). The CDR3 sequence: CASSLGPATNEKLFF. In DNA form, the CDR3 reads TGTGCCAGCAGCTTAGGCCCAGCAACTAATGAAAAACTGTTTTTT.

This clonotype was detected a few times. The chain joins TRBV3-1 to TRBJ2-1; 9 bases are shared with TRBD2. The germline CDR1 and CDR2 sequences are LGHDT and YNNKEL (reference sequence). This CDR3 spans 15 amino acids. V gave up 0 bases and J gave up 8 bases; unmatched junction bases: 5. The CDR3 sequence is CASSQDASGIYEQFF. DNA of the CDR3: TGTGCCAGCAGCCAAGATGCTAGCGGGATATATGAGCAGTTCTTC.

This clonotype showed up just a few times. The V gene is TRBV28, the J gene TRBJ2-1, with 11 nucleotides matching TRBD2. The V and J ends lost 3 bases and 1 base, in that order; junction bases with no gene match: 2. Germline CDR1 reads MDHEN; CDR2 reads SYDVKM. The CDR3 has 16 amino acids. This chain's CDR3 is CASSFVAGGSYNEQFF. CDR3 nucleotides: TGTGCCAGCAGTTTCGTAGCGGGAGGGTCCTACAATGAGCAGTTCTTC.

This clonotype has just a few counts. The genes are TRBV7-9 and TRBJ1-1; TRBD1 agrees at 7 bases. The CDR3 spans 14 residues. Germline values: CDR1 SEHNR, CDR2 FQNEAQ (reference sequence). The V and J ends lost 5 bases and 4 bases, in that order; junction bases with no gene match: 7. The CDR3 DNA is TGTGCCAGCAGCACCCAGGGGGTCGGCACTGAAGCTTTCTTT. It specifies CASSTQGVGTEAFF.

This clonotype was seen many times. The J gene is TRBJ2-1, the V gene TRBV12-3 or TRBV12-4; D may be TRBD1 or TRBD2 (6 bases each). Trimming removed 5 bases at V and 4 bases at J, with 21 bases between. This CDR3 is 17 amino acids long. CDR3 sequence (DNA): TGTGCCAGCAGTGGAACCTTCGGGGGCGCGAAATACAATGAGCAGTTCTTC. Translating gives CASSGTFGGAKYNEQFF.

This clonotype was picked up a small number of times. The CDR3 region is CASSSRTSGRKQETQYF. The CDR3 nucleotides are TGTGCCAGCAGTTCTAGGACTAGCGGGAGGAAACAAGAGACCCAGTACTTC. The chain is built from TRBV27 and TRBJ2-5; 14 bases line up with TRBD2. CDR1 and CDR2 from the germline V gene are MNHEY and SMNVEV (reference sequence). J gave up 2 bases and V 4 bases, and 6 bases lay outside the gene matches. The CDR3 runs to 17 residues.

This clonotype has ten or more counts. This chain links TRBV6-6 with TRBJ2-2, with D hard to call. V was shortened by 5 bases and J by 4 bases, with 8 bases between the two germline ends. Germline CDR1 is MNHNY and CDR2 is SVGAGI (reference sequence). CDR3 length: 13 amino acids. CDR3: CASSHISTGELFF. The DNA of the CDR3 is TGTGCCAGCAGTCATATAAGCACCGGGGAGCTGTTTTTT.

This clonotype was picked up many times. The CDR3 region is CASSQDRPGAYEQYF. Here the CDR3 DNA reads TGCGCCAGCAGCCAAGATCGTCCGGGAGCCTACGAGCAGTACTTC. The genes are TRBV4-3 and TRBJ2-7, with a weak D call TRBD2 (6 bases). Per germline, CDR1 LGHNA and CDR2 YSLEER. The CDR3 is 15 amino acids. With 0 bases removed from V and 2 bases from J, the gap between germline ends came to 11 bases.

This clonotype turned up a few times. The chain links TRBV4-3 to TRBJ2-1; D is ambiguous. Germline CDR1 LGHNA, CDR2 YSLEER. The CDR3 is made up of 15 amino acids. Trimming took off 1 base at V and 5 bases at J, with 12 bases between the two ends. The CDR3 DNA follows: TGCGCCAGCAGCCAAGCGTGGTTCGGAGACAATGAGCAGTTCTTC. Translating gives CASSQAWFGDNEQFF.

The table lists this clonotype with a few counts. The chain is built from TRBV3-1 and TRBJ2-1; D possibly corresponds to TRBD2 (6 bases). The CDR3 has 14 residues. The germline V gene has CDR1 LGHDT and CDR2 YNNKEL (reference sequence). V was trimmed by 1 base and J by 3 bases, leaving 7 bases between them. The CDR3 sequence: CASSQASVYNEQFF. The CDR3 coding sequence is TGTGCCAGCAGCCAAGCTAGCGTCTACAATGAGCAGTTCTTC.

This chain uses TRBV20-1 with TRBJ2-7; 8 bases match TRBD2. V shed 3 bases, J shed 2 bases, and the junction held 3 bases outside the gene matches. Germline values: CDR1 DFQATT, CDR2 SNEGSKA (reference sequence). The CDR3 has 13 amino acids. The CDR3 sequence: CSARSGSPYEQYF. For the CDR3, the DNA is TGCAGTGCTAGGAGCGGGAGCCCCTACGAGCAGTACTTC.

J is TRBJ2-2 and V is TRBV6-4; D is uncertain. V lost 3 bases, J lost 7 bases, and 6 bases lay in between. Germline CDR1 reads MRHNA; CDR2 reads SNTAGT. The CDR3 loop spans 12 amino acids. The CDR3 nucleotides read TGTGCCAGCAGTGATAACTTCGGGGAGCTGTTTTTT. Translating gives CASSDNFGELFF.

This clonotype was counted at least ten times. V gene TRBV11-2 combines with J gene TRBJ1-4; D may be TRBD1 (5 bases). The germline CDR1 and CDR2 sequences are SGHAT and FQNNGV. The V end lost 5 bases, the J end lost 0 bases, and 7 bases lay between the germline ends. CDR3 length: 14 residues. CDR3: CASSPGTTNEKLFF. The DNA for the CDR3 is TGTGCCAGCAGCCCAGGGACAACTAATGAAAAACTGTTTTTT.

In its sample, this clonotype was seen once. V and J are TRBV2 and TRBJ1-5, with 8 bases aligning to TRBD1. From germline, CDR1 is SNHLY and CDR2 FYNNEI. V lost 6 bases to trimming and J lost 6 bases; unmatched junction nucleotides: 7. The CDR3 has 14 residues. The CDR3 region has the DNA TGTGCCAGCAGCCAGACAGGGGTTGGTCAGCCCCAGCATTTT. Translation: CASSQTGVGQPQHF.

The chain has TRBV3-1 and TRBJ1-1; 8 bases align to TRBD1. This CDR3 spans 14 amino acids. V was clipped by 2 bases and J by 11 bases; unmatched bases: 10. Germline V gives CDR1 LGHDT, CDR2 YNNKEL (reference sequence). In nucleotides, the CDR3 is TGTGCCAGCAGCCAAACGGACAGGGATGGGTACGCTTTCTTT. It specifies CASSQTDRDGYAFF.

This rearrangement joins TRBV7-9 to TRBJ1-4; possible D gene TRBD1, 6 bases. From germline, CDR1 is SEHNR and CDR2 FQNEAQ (reference sequence). This CDR3 comprises 13 residues. V lost 5 bases to trimming and J lost 5 bases, with 9 bases between them. CDR3 sequence: CASSRQANEKLFF. Written as DNA, the CDR3 is TGTGCCAGCAGCCGACAGGCGAATGAAAAACTGTTTTTT.

This clonotype was detected a few times. The chain uses TRBV20-1 and TRBJ2-1; 7 bases are shared with TRBD2. Per germline, CDR1 DFQATT and CDR2 SNEGSKA (reference sequence). V was clipped by 5 bases and J by 8 bases; unmatched bases: 12. The CDR3 sequence is 14 residues long. The CDR3, as DNA: TGCAGTGCTCACTCCTCGCGGGGGAGGGATGAGCAGTTCTTC. Translating gives CSAHSSRGRDEQFF.

This clonotype has just a few counts. This chain links TRBV7-8 with TRBJ1-1, with TRBD1 matching over 8 bases. There are 14 residues in the CDR3. Trimming at V came to 1 base and at J to 4 bases, leaving 2 bases not matched to a gene. Germline lookup yields CDR1 SGHVS and CDR2 FQNEAQ. This chain's CDR3 is CASSLDTGGTEAFF. CDR3 DNA: TGTGCCAGCAGCTTAGACACAGGGGGCACTGAAGCTTTCTTT.

The rearrangement uses TRBV2 and TRBJ1-1, with D possibly being TRBD1 (5 bases). Germline loops: CDR1 SNHLY, CDR2 FYNNEI. The length of the CDR3 is 15 residues. The V end was cut by 4 bases, the J end by 2 bases, with 14 bases between. The CDR3 sequence: CASSANRLSNTEAFF. The CDR3, as DNA: TGTGCCAGCAGTGCAAACAGGTTGTCAAACACTGAAGCTTTCTTT.

This clonotype appeared many times. V is TRBV20-1 and J is TRBJ2-7, with 7 bases that match TRBD1. J gave up 6 bases and V 1 base, and 6 bases lay outside the gene matches. The CDR3 is 13 amino acids. The germline gives CDR1 DFQATT, CDR2 SNEGSKA (reference sequence). CDR3: CSARAPTGTEQYF. The DNA for the CDR3 is TGCAGTGCTAGAGCCCCGACAGGGACCGAGCAGTACTTC.

The chain has TRBV20-1 and TRBJ2-6; 10 nucleotides align to TRBD2. This CDR3 comprises 18 residues. CDR1 is DFQATT, CDR2 SNEGSKA, per germline (reference sequence). The ends lost 2 bases at V and 0 bases at J; junction bases unmatched: 7. The CDR3 sequence is CSARSGTSVDSGANVLTF. CDR3 coding DNA: TGCAGTGCTAGATCCGGGACTAGCGTAGACTCTGGGGCCAACGTCCTGACTTTC.

The gene calls are TRBV7-2 and TRBJ1-4; 8 bases agree with TRBD1. This CDR3 region has 16 residues. With 6 bases clipped from V and 7 bases from J, the junction kept 13 bases outside the gene matches. Germline lookup yields CDR1 SGHTA and CDR2 FQGNSA. The CDR3 nucleotides read TGTGCCAGCAGTTTACACCCGGGACAGGAGCCTGAAAAACTGTTTTTT. It codes for CASSLHPGQEPEKLFF.